This T cell receptor beta chain originates from a study of spatial heterogeneity in lung cancer. Across the study: Alpha-chain sequences were detected in numbers that were consistently lower than beta-chain sequences.

As for time point: sample taken at primary tumor resection. This CDR3 is built from 16 residues. Germline CDR1 is MRHNA and CDR2 is SNTAGT. V was pared by 6 bases and J by 4 bases, with 18 bases between. With regard to this clonotype: Its antigen remains unknown. Because the library targeted alpha chains, this beta chain is an off-target read whose size means little.

Study conclusions and caveats: Tumor mutation counts were tracked by expanded intratumoral alpha and beta TCR counts. Estimation of coverage gave values of 6.5% to 7.5% for alpha and approximately 14% for beta chains in tumor T cells.

In TCRdb, the 5' RACE reads were re-called with MiXCR into one record per CDR3 protein. This repertoire shows roughly 18,000 distinct CDR3 sequences, more than 9% found once; its top ten account for less than 25%. The starting material was lung tumor tissue, obtained at surgery. This chain uses TRBV6-4 with TRBJ2-2; D is ambiguous. The TCR comes from a female donor with early-stage non-small cell lung cancer. CDR3 in amino acids: CASSLDETAVTGELFF. CDR3 nucleotides: TGTGCCAGCAGCCTAGACGAGACTGCGGTCACCGGGGAGCTGTTTTTT.